These 29 T cell receptor beta chains share one sample of origin, sequenced in a study of blood T cell repertoires in COVID-19. Sequenced by immunoSEQ multiplex PCR; TCRdb stores in-frame clones only, minus some. The sample lists roughly 120,000 clones, 82% seen once, with 9.5% to 13% in the top ten. Sequenced: peripheral blood. The receptors derive from a human donor in a cohort sampled during active COVID-19.

The chain is built from TRBV5-4 and TRBJ2-3; TRBD2 is a possible D gene (6 bases). Germline V gene data show CDR1 as SGHNT and CDR2 as YYREEE (reference sequence). With 1 base removed from V and 6 bases from J, the gap between germline ends came to 12 bases. The CDR3 is 14 amino acids. Here the CDR3 DNA reads TGTGCCAGCAGCTTGTTCGGGGGTTCGGATACGCAGTATTTT. Translated, it gives CASSLFGGSDTQYF.

V and J are TRBV5-6 and TRBJ1-6; the D gene is possibly TRBD1 (5 bases). The V and J ends lost 2 bases and 7 bases respectively, with 13 bases between them. Germline-derived CDR1 and CDR2 are SGHDT and YYEEEE. The CDR3 consists of 15 residues. CDR3 residues: CASSFEGTTNSPLHF. CDR3 DNA: TGTGCCAGCAGCTTCGAGGGGACTACCAATTCACCCCTCCACTTT.

This chain links TRBV19 with TRBJ2-5; TRBD1 matches at 7 bases. The CDR3 runs 13 residues. J lost 3 bases, V lost 6 bases, and 4 bases had no gene match. Germline values: CDR1 LNHDA, CDR2 SQIVND (reference sequence). The DNA of the CDR3 is TGTGCCAGTAGCGGACAGGTGGAAGAGACCCAGTACTTC. Protein sequence: CASSGQVEETQYF. The whole variable domain, remainder taken from reference TRBV19 and TRBJ2-5, is DGGITQSPKYLFRKEGQNVTLSCEQNLNHDAMYWYRQDPGQGLRLIYYSQIVNDFQKGDIAEGYSVSREKKESFPLTVTSAQKNPTAFYLCASSGQVEETQYFGPGTRLLVL.

The chain uses TRBV7-9 and TRBJ1-4; D unresolved. Trimming took 5 bases from V and 7 from J, leaving 11 bases between them. Germline CDR1 SEHNR, CDR2 FQNEAQ (reference sequence). The CDR3 consists of 13 residues. The CDR3 nucleotides are TGTGCCAGCAGCAAGGGCGGGATTGAAAAACTGTTTTTT. Translated: CASSKGGIEKLFF.

The chain links TRBV7-6 to TRBJ2-7; possible D gene TRBD1, 7 bases. The CDR3 has 14 residues. Germline CDR1 is SGHVS and CDR2 is FNYEAQ. The germline V and J ends were trimmed by 2 bases and 10 bases, with 18 bases remaining between them. DNA for the CDR3: TGTGCCAGCAGCTTATCACAGGGGAGGACTGAACAGTACTTC. It yields the protein CASSLSQGRTEQYF.

V and J are TRBV7-6 and TRBJ2-3; 8 bases match TRBD2. In germline, CDR1 is SGHVS, CDR2 FNYEAQ. Losses at the gene ends were 4 bases for V and 8 bases for J; bases not matched to a gene: 2. The CDR3 loop spans 12 amino acids. In nucleotides, the CDR3 is TGTGCCAGCAGCTCCGGGGGGGCTACGCAGTATTTT. Translation: CASSSGGATQYF.

This chain links TRBV7-2 with TRBJ2-5, with 15 bases matching TRBD2. Germline loops: CDR1 SGHTA, CDR2 FQGNSA. The CDR3 extends over 15 amino acids. V lost 5 bases and J lost 5; bases outside the gene matches: 3. The CDR3 region is CASSGLAGGPETQYF. CDR3 sequence (DNA): TGTGCCAGCAGCGGACTAGCGGGGGGGCCGGAGACCCAGTACTTC. Together with reference TRBV7-2 and TRBJ2-5, the CDR3 gives the full variable domain: GAGVSQSPSNKVTEKGKDVELRCDPISGHTALYWYRQSLGQGLEFLIYFQGNSAPDKSGLPSDRFSAERTGGSVSTLTIQRTQQEDSAVYLCASSGLAGGPETQYFGPGTRLLVL.

The chain joins TRBV24-1 to TRBJ2-2, with D possibly matching TRBD1 (6 bases). CDR3 length equals 17 residues. The germline V gene encodes CDR1 KGHDR and CDR2 SFDVKD. Deletions cut 4 bases from V and 3 bases from J, with 17 bases between. This CDR3 reads CATSDPRWGHYTGELFF. CDR3 nucleotide sequence: TGTGCCACCAGTGACCCGAGGTGGGGACACTACACCGGGGAGCTGTTTTTT.

V and J are TRBV24-1 and TRBJ2-7, with TRBD2 matching 10 bases. Germline values: CDR1 KGHDR, CDR2 SFDVKD. The CDR3 spans 13 residues. J gave up 2 bases and V 10 bases, and 4 bases lay outside the gene matches. The chain's CDR3 is CATGTSETYEQYF. As DNA, the CDR3 is TGTGCCACAGGGACTAGCGAAACCTACGAGCAGTACTTC.

The chain links TRBV9 to TRBJ2-3; 9 bases agree with TRBD2. V dropped 3 bases and J dropped 2; count of bases not matched to a gene: 16. This CDR3 region has 19 residues. Germline V lookup: CDR1 SGDLS, CDR2 YYNGEE. The CDR3 DNA is TGTGCCAGCAGCGGCGTTCGGCGGGGGGGCAGGTTGGTCACAGATACGCAGTATTTT. Translation gives CASSGVRRGGRLVTDTQYF.

The chain is built from TRBV5-6 and TRBJ2-5; TRBD1 is a possible D gene (5 bases). Per germline, CDR1 SGHDT and CDR2 YYEEEE. The CDR3 is 15 amino acids. Trimming removed 4 bases at V and 6 bases at J, with 19 bases between. CDR3 sequence (DNA): TGTGCCAGCAGCCCTGGTGGGTGGGCAGGGAAGACCCAGTACTTC. Protein sequence: CASSPGGWAGKTQYF.

The chain combines TRBV4-1 with TRBJ2-5; TRBD2 matches at 8 bases. Germline CDR1 is MGHRA and CDR2 is YSYEKL. The CDR3 loop spans 17 amino acids. J lost 5 bases, V lost 0 bases, and 11 bases had no gene match. CDR3 sequence reads: CASSQDSERGSRETQYF. The CDR3 DNA sequence: TGCGCCAGCAGCCAAGATTCCGAGCGGGGGTCTCGGGAGACCCAGTACTTC.

The rearrangement uses TRBV18 and TRBJ2-7, with D perhaps matching TRBD1 (5 bases). The CDR3 has 14 amino acids. Trimming shortened V by 3 bases and J by 5 bases, and 14 bases separated the two germline ends. Germline V gives CDR1 KGHSH, CDR2 LQKENI. CDR3 protein: CASSPLQGINEQYF. The CDR3 DNA is TGTGCCAGCTCACCGCTCCAGGGAATCAACGAGCAGTACTTC.

This clone was recorded only once. The chain employs TRBV25-1 and TRBJ1-1; tentative D call: TRBD1 (5 bases). Trimming left V 8 bases short and J 3 bases short, with 19 bases between. Germline V lookup: CDR1 MGHDK, CDR2 SYGVNS. The CDR3 totals 15 residues. The CDR3 loop is CASGGMAATDTEAFF. DNA for the CDR3: TGTGCCAGCGGGGGGATGGCGGCTACGGACACTGAAGCTTTCTTT.

The chain joins TRBV5-5 to TRBJ2-7; 7 positions match TRBD2. J lost 2 bases, V lost 3 bases, and 8 bases had no gene match. The germline CDR1 and CDR2 sequences are SGHKS and YYEKEE (reference sequence). The CDR3 loop spans 15 amino acids. The DNA for the CDR3 is TGTGCCAGCAGCTCGGGGGGACGGCGAACCTACGAGCAGTACTTC. Translating gives CASSSGGRRTYEQYF.

V and J are TRBV5-6 and TRBJ2-1; 16 bases align to TRBD2. CDR3 length: 17 residues. Trimming removed 2 bases from V and 10 bases from J; junction bases left unmatched: 9. From germline, CDR1 is SGHDT and CDR2 YYEEEE. As DNA, the CDR3 is TGTGCCAGCAGCTTTCCTGGGACTAGCGGGGGGGTACGAGAGCAGTTCTTC. Translating gives CASSFPGTSGGVREQFF. Combining the CDR3 with reference TRBV5-6 and TRBJ2-1 gives the whole variable domain DAGVTQSPTHLIKTRGQQVTLRCSPKSGHDTVSWYQQALGQGPQFIFQYYEEEERQRGNFPDRFSGHQFPNYSSELNVNALLLGDSALYLCASSFPGTSGGVREQFFGPGTRLTVL.

As DNA, the CDR3 is TGTGCCAGTAGTGGATTCGACAGCCAAGAGACCCAGTACTTC. Residues: CASSGFDSQETQYF. J is TRBJ2-5 and V is TRBV19; D may be TRBD1 (5 bases). Germline lookup yields CDR1 LNHDA and CDR2 SQIVND (reference sequence). Trimming removed 5 bases from V and 1 base from J, with 11 bases in between. The CDR3 contains 14 residues. Based on the CDR3 plus reference TRBV19 and TRBJ2-5, the full variable domain is DGGITQSPKYLFRKEGQNVTLSCEQNLNHDAMYWYRQDPGQGLRLIYYSQIVNDFQKGDIAEGYSVSREKKESFPLTVTSAQKNPTAFYLCASSGFDSQETQYFGPGTRLLVL.

A word on this clone: Other DNA sequences in the same sample also yield this CDR3. This chain connects TRBV3-1 (or the pseudogene TRBV3-2) to TRBJ2-3; D remains unclear. The CDR3 loop spans 12 amino acids. Germline lookup yields CDR1 LGHDT and CDR2 YNNKEL (reference sequence). V was pared by 1 base and J by 6 bases, with 5 bases between. CDR3: CASSQVGDTQYF. In nucleotides, the CDR3 is TGTGCCAGCAGCCAAGTCGGGGATACGCAGTATTTT.

The gene calls are TRBV6-8 and TRBJ2-1; tentatively, D is TRBD2 (6 bases). CDR1 and CDR2 from the germline V gene are MNHGY and SAAAGT. This CDR3 has 14 residues. V lost 5 bases, J lost 7 bases, and 15 bases lay in between. The CDR3 here is CASSNPPGENEQFF. CDR3 nucleotide sequence: TGTGCCAGCAGTAACCCGCCGGGGGAAAATGAGCAGTTCTTC.

The chain couples TRBV5-1 to TRBJ2-6, with 8 positions matching TRBD1. The CDR3 consists of 20 residues. Losses at the gene ends were 4 bases for V and 2 bases for J; bases not matched to a gene: 17. Germline loops: CDR1 SGHRS, CDR2 YFSETQ. The CDR3 DNA sequence: TGCGCCAGCAGCGCCTGGGACAGGAAGGGAGAGGTAGCTGGGGCCAACGTCCTGACTTTC. The encoded protein is CASSAWDRKGEVAGANVLTF.

The chain has TRBV6-5 and TRBJ2-7; TRBD1 is a possible D gene (5 bases). Germline-derived CDR1 and CDR2 are MNHEY and SVGAGI. The length of the CDR3 is 15 residues. The V and J ends lost 0 bases and 4 bases respectively, with 13 bases between them. The CDR3 sequence: CASSYSPRAGYEQYF. In DNA form, the CDR3 reads TGTGCCAGCAGTTACTCGCCCAGGGCCGGGTACGAGCAGTACTTC.

J is TRBJ1-4 and V is TRBV5-1; D ambiguous. Trimming took 0 bases from V and 7 from J, leaving 13 bases between them. CDR1 is SGHRS and CDR2 is YFSETQ in the germline V gene. CDR3 length equals 15 residues. CDR3 nucleotide sequence: TGCGCCAGCAGCTTGGCCGGGAGATTGAGTGAAAAACTGTTTTTT. This gives the protein CASSLAGRLSEKLFF.

The chain recombines TRBV19 with TRBJ1-2, with 12 nucleotides matching TRBD1. Germline lookup yields CDR1 LNHDA and CDR2 SQIVND (reference sequence). This CDR3 has 15 residues. V was pared by 5 bases and J by 2 bases, with 3 bases of the junction left unmatched. CDR3 sequence (DNA): TGTGCCAGTAGTGCCGGGACAGGGGGCAACTATGGCTACACCTTC. It specifies CASSAGTGGNYGYTF.

The chain employs TRBV29-1 and TRBJ2-1; perhaps TRBD2 as D (6 bases). Looked up from germline, CDR1 is SQVTM and CDR2 is ANQGSEA. The CDR3 runs to 13 residues. Trimming took 4 bases from V and 7 from J, leaving 14 bases between them. CDR3 coding DNA: TGCAGCGTTGCCCCCGGGACTGTAAATGAGCAGTTCTTC. Protein: CSVAPGTVNEQFF.

The rearrangement joins TRBV5-1 to TRBJ2-1; the D is unclear. Germline CDR1 reads SGHRS; CDR2 reads YFSETQ. Trimming took 8 bases from V and 8 from J, leaving 26 bases between them. This CDR3 region has 16 residues. The CDR3 DNA follows: TGCGCCAGTAATTGGCGACAATTCGGCTTCGGTCATGAGCAGTTCTTC. This translates into CASNWRQFGFGHEQFF.

The chain combines TRBV20-1 with TRBJ2-2; maybe TRBD1 (5 bases). Germline loops: CDR1 DFQATT, CDR2 SNEGSKA (reference sequence). Between the trimmed V and J ends, which lost 3 bases and 8 bases, there was a span of 13 bases. The CDR3 sequence is 13 residues long. This CDR3 is CSASRDRGGELFF. As DNA, the CDR3 is TGCAGTGCTAGTCGAGACAGAGGAGGGGAGCTGTTTTTT.

This chain joins TRBV11-2 and TRBJ2-5; TRBD2 matches at 12 bases. The CDR3 is 16 amino acids. The germline gives CDR1 SGHAT, CDR2 FQNNGV. J lost 5 bases, V lost 5 bases, and 9 bases had no gene match. CDR3 bases: TGTGCCAGCAGCAGACTAGCGGGGGCCGGGGGGGAGACCCAGTACTTC. Protein: CASSRLAGAGGETQYF. The entire variable domain, with the rest obtained from reference TRBV11-2 and TRBJ2-5, is as follows: EAGVAQSPRYKIIEKRQSVAFWCNPISGHATLYWYQQILGQGPKLLIQFQNNGVVDDSQLPKDRFSAERLKGVDSTLKIQPAKLEDSAVYLCASSRLAGAGGETQYFGPGTRLLVL.

The chain employs TRBV7-2 and TRBJ2-5; 9 bases agree with TRBD2. V lost 0 bases and J lost 5; bases outside the gene matches: 10. This CDR3 comprises 17 residues. From germline, CDR1 is SGHTA and CDR2 FQGNSA. CDR3 sequence (DNA): TGTGCCAGCAGCTTAGCGCGCGGCGGGGGGGCCGCGGAGACCCAGTACTTC. It specifies CASSLARGGGAAETQYF. Filled out from reference TRBV7-2 and TRBJ2-5, the complete variable domain reads GAGVSQSPSNKVTEKGKDVELRCDPISGHTALYWYRQSLGQGLEFLIYFQGNSAPDKSGLPSDRFSAERTGGSVSTLTIQRTQQEDSAVYLCASSLARGGGAAETQYFGPGTRLLVL.

The chain has TRBV11-2 and TRBJ2-5, with TRBD1 as a possible D gene (5 bases). The CDR3 totals 15 residues. V was clipped by 1 base and J by 2 bases, with 11 bases between them. Germline V gene data show CDR1 as SGHAT and CDR2 as FQNNGV. The DNA of the CDR3 is TGTGCCAGCAGCTTAGCCCGGACATCGCAAGAGACCCAGTACTTC. Amino acid sequence: CASSLARTSQETQYF.